The clone carrying this T cell receptor beta chain has a handful of counts. What it recognizes is unknown. Using immunoSEQ multiplex PCR, the repertoire was profiled, and TCRdb retains in-frame clones only, with some absent. The data hold some 180,000 clones, with approximately 95% observed a single time. This sample is drawn from a study of T cell responses to AZD1222 COVID-19 vaccine. The CDR3 totals 12 residues. V was trimmed by 0 bases and J by 4 bases, leaving 4 bases between them. Germline-derived CDR1 and CDR2 are GTSNPN and SVGIG (reference sequence). Study-level results: Along spike, vaccine-associated CD4 TCRs were found throughout, with dominance at 160-218 and 743-854.

Sequenced here: peripheral blood, sampled 28 days after the second dose of the MenACWY control vaccine. The chain recombines TRBV30 with TRBJ1-3; D is uncertain. The TCR was taken from an adult who received the MenACWY meningococcal vaccine as a control. In DNA, the CDR3 is TGTGCCTGGAGTGTTGAGGGAAACACCATATATTTT. This gives the protein CAWSVEGNTIYF.